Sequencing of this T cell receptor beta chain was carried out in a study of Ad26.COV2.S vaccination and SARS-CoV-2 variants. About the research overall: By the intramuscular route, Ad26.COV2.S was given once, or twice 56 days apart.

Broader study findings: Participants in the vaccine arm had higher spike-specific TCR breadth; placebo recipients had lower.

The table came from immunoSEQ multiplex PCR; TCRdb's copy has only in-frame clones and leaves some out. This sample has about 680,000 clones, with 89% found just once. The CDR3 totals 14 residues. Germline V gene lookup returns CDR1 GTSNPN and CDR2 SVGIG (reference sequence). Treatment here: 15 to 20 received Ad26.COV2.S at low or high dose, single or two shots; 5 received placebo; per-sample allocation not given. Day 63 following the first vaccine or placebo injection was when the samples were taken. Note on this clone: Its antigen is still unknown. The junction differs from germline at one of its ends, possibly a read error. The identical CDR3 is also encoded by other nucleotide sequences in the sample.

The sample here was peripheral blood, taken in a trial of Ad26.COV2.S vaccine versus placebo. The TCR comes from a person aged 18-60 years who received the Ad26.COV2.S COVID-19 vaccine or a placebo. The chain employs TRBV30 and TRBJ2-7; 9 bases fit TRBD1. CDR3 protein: CAWSTGTGTYEQYF. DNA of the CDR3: TGTGCCTGGAGTACCGGGACAGGGACCTATGAGCAGTACTTC.